The sequence of this TCR beta chain was determined in a study of response to subunit inactivated influenza vaccine. The V segment lost 6 bases and the J segment 2 bases; nucleotides outside the gene matches: 11. The CDR3 is 16 residues long. This clonotype was observed a handful of times. TCRdb called the RT-PCR reads again in MiXCR, with one record for every CDR3 protein. This table holds 500,000 to 600,000 distinct CDR3 sequences, over 10% found once. The sample here was PBMCs from blood, taken 40 to 50 days after vaccination. This clonotype originated in a man in his fifties or sixties who received an inactivated influenza vaccine. V usage is TRBV12-3 or TRBV12-4 and J usage is TRBJ2-7; 9 bases are shared with TRBD1. CDR3 nucleotide sequence: TGTGCCAGCAGCTCGACCGGGACAGGGAGACCCTACGAGCAGTACTTC. It codes for CASSSTGTGRPYEQYF.